This is a list of T cell receptor beta chains from one sample in a study of blood T cell repertoires in COVID-19. Repertoires were generated with immunoSEQ multiplex PCR, while TCRdb's copy carries only in-frame clones and drops some. This repertoire shows 470,000 or so clones, around 88% found once; its top ten account for approximately 4.5%. Input material: peripheral blood. Receptors originate from a woman in her 30s with acute or convalescent COVID-19. The CDR3 runs from the conserved cysteine through the conserved F or W. The D gene is left open where the match is weak. For some rows the clone size is stated as once, few or many, or as a class when expanded; others skip it.

j_call: TRBJ2-1; d_call: TRBD1; cdr3_length: 13; clone_size: NA; v_call: TRBV12-3/TRBV12-4; cdr3_aa: CASSKTGSNEQFF; cdr3_nt: TGTGCCAGCAGCAAGACAGGGTCTAATGAGCAGTTCTTC
j_call: TRBJ2-7; d_call: NA; cdr3_length: 11; clone_size: NA; v_call: TRBV29-1; cdr3_aa: CSVTSDWVQYF; cdr3_nt: TGCAGCGTAACGTCTGACTGGGTGCAGTACTTC
j_call: TRBJ1-1; d_call: NA; cdr3_length: 14; clone_size: NA; v_call: TRBV19; cdr3_aa: CASSIDWANTEAFF; cdr3_nt: TGTGCCAGTAGTATAGATTGGGCGAACACTGAAGCTTTCTTT
j_call: TRBJ2-4; d_call: NA; cdr3_length: 12; clone_size: NA; v_call: TRBV5-6; cdr3_aa: CASSLRVSIQYF; cdr3_nt: TGTGCCAGCAGCTTGCGTGTCAGCATTCAGTACTTC
j_call: TRBJ1-4; d_call: NA; cdr3_length: 13; clone_size: NA; v_call: TRBV18; cdr3_aa: CASSPFQGEKLFF; cdr3_nt: TGTGCCAGCTCACCTTTCCAGGGTGAAAAACTGTTTTTT
j_call: TRBJ1-1; d_call: TRBD1; cdr3_length: 16; clone_size: NA; v_call: TRBV5-4; cdr3_aa: CASSSGGTGKNTEAFF; cdr3_nt: TGTGCCAGCAGCTCAGGCGGGACAGGGAAAAACACTGAAGCTTTCTTT
j_call: TRBJ2-6; d_call: TRBD1; cdr3_length: 18; clone_size: NA; v_call: TRBV5-1; cdr3_aa: CASSLNRGGLSGANVLTF; cdr3_nt: TGCGCCAGCAGCTTAAACAGGGGTGGGCTCTCTGGGGCCAACGTCCTGACTTTC
j_call: TRBJ2-7; d_call: TRBD2; cdr3_length: 14; clone_size: NA; v_call: TRBV28; cdr3_aa: CASSYERGGNEQYF; cdr3_nt: TGTGCCAGCAGCTACGAGCGGGGGGGAAACGAGCAGTACTTC
j_call: TRBJ2-5; d_call: NA; cdr3_length: 14; clone_size: NA; v_call: TRBV18; cdr3_aa: CASSRAGPKETQYF; cdr3_nt: TGTGCCAGCTCACGGGCAGGGCCCAAAGAGACCCAGTACTTC
j_call: TRBJ1-5; d_call: NA; cdr3_length: 15; clone_size: NA; v_call: TRBV6-5; cdr3_aa: CASRPDRYSNQPQHF; cdr3_nt: TGTGCCAGCAGACCGGACAGATATAGCAATCAGCCCCAGCATTTT
j_call: TRBJ1-2; d_call: TRBD1; cdr3_length: 13; clone_size: few; v_call: TRBV10-2; cdr3_aa: CASSAGGGYGYTF; cdr3_nt: TGCGCCAGCAGTGCAGGGGGCGGCTATGGCTACACCTTC
j_call: TRBJ1-2; d_call: NA; cdr3_length: 13; clone_size: NA; v_call: TRBV2; cdr3_aa: CASSGGEDYGYTF; cdr3_nt: TGTGCCAGCAGTGGGGGGGAAGACTATGGCTACACCTTC
j_call: TRBJ2-6; d_call: NA; cdr3_length: 16; clone_size: NA; v_call: TRBV4-1; cdr3_aa: CASSKGGGSGANVLTF; cdr3_nt: TGCGCCAGCAGCAAGGGGGGAGGGTCTGGGGCCAACGTCCTGACTTTC
j_call: TRBJ2-1; d_call: TRBD1; cdr3_length: 17; clone_size: NA; v_call: TRBV4-1; cdr3_aa: CASSQTPGQVGYNEQFF; cdr3_nt: TGCGCCAGCAGCCAGACCCCTGGACAGGTCGGCTACAATGAGCAGTTCTTC
j_call: TRBJ2-7; d_call: NA; cdr3_length: 13; clone_size: NA; v_call: TRBV2; cdr3_aa: CASSQTTGYEQYF; cdr3_nt: TGTGCCAGCAGTCAAACGACAGGATACGAGCAGTACTTC
j_call: TRBJ2-1; d_call: NA; cdr3_length: 15; clone_size: NA; v_call: TRBV30; cdr3_aa: CAWSVEGGPNNEQFF; cdr3_nt: TGTGCCTGGAGTGTAGAGGGGGGGCCTAACAATGAGCAGTTCTTC
j_call: TRBJ1-4; d_call: NA; cdr3_length: 16; clone_size: NA; v_call: TRBV3-1/TRBV3-2; cdr3_aa: CASSPDRQGAVGKLFF; cdr3_nt: TGTGCCAGCAGCCCGGACCGTCAGGGCGCTGTCGGAAAACTGTTTTTT
j_call: TRBJ2-1; d_call: TRBD2; cdr3_length: 17; clone_size: NA; v_call: TRBV4-1; cdr3_aa: CASSPGTSGGPYNEQFF; cdr3_nt: TGCGCCAGCAGCCCCGGGACTAGCGGGGGACCTTACAATGAGCAGTTCTTC
j_call: TRBJ1-1; d_call: NA; cdr3_length: 14; clone_size: NA; v_call: TRBV19; cdr3_aa: CASSIQGLYTEAFF; cdr3_nt: TGTGCCAGTAGTATTCAGGGTCTGTACACTGAAGCTTTCTTT
j_call: TRBJ2-7; d_call: NA; cdr3_length: 15; clone_size: NA; v_call: TRBV5-6; cdr3_aa: CASSFRRREYDEQYF; cdr3_nt: TGTGCCAGCAGCTTCCGACGGAGGGAGTATGACGAGCAGTACTTC
j_call: TRBJ1-1; d_call: NA; cdr3_length: 15; clone_size: once; v_call: TRBV11-2; cdr3_aa: CASSPRRSANTEAFF; cdr3_nt: TGTGCCAGCAGCCCCAGGAGGTCAGCAAACACTGAAGCTTTCTTT
j_call: TRBJ1-5; d_call: NA; cdr3_length: 13; clone_size: NA; v_call: TRBV30; cdr3_aa: CAWSNRDNQPQHF; cdr3_nt: TGTGCCTGGAGTAACAGAGACAATCAGCCCCAGCATTTT
j_call: TRBJ2-2; d_call: NA; cdr3_length: 16; clone_size: NA; v_call: TRBV5-1; cdr3_aa: CASSHREGPNTGELFF; cdr3_nt: TGCGCCAGCAGCCACAGGGAGGGCCCAAACACCGGGGAGCTGTTTTTT
j_call: TRBJ1-5; d_call: TRBD1; cdr3_length: 15; clone_size: NA; v_call: TRBV19; cdr3_aa: CASKGDRALNQPQHF; cdr3_nt: TGTGCCAGTAAGGGGGACAGGGCTCTCAATCAGCCCCAGCATTTT
j_call: TRBJ2-6; d_call: TRBD1; cdr3_length: 18; clone_size: NA; v_call: TRBV5-6; cdr3_aa: CASSVGGLGAYGANVLTF; cdr3_nt: TGTGCCAGCAGCGTAGGGGGCCTGGGGGCTTATGGGGCCAACGTCCTGACTTTC
j_call: TRBJ2-6; d_call: NA; cdr3_length: 12; clone_size: NA; v_call: TRBV12-3/TRBV12-4; cdr3_aa: CASHAGANVLTF; cdr3_nt: TGTGCCAGCCATGCGGGGGCCAACGTCCTGACTTTC
j_call: TRBJ2-2; d_call: NA; cdr3_length: 18; clone_size: NA; v_call: TRBV19; cdr3_aa: CASSGGGGRSANTGELFF; cdr3_nt: TGTGCCAGCAGTGGAGGCGGAGGGAGGTCCGCGAACACCGGGGAGCTGTTTTTT
j_call: TRBJ1-1; d_call: NA; cdr3_length: 15; clone_size: NA; v_call: TRBV4-1; cdr3_aa: CASSQREFLNTEAFF; cdr3_nt: TGCGCCAGCAGCCAACGGGAGTTCCTGAACACTGAAGCTTTCTTT
j_call: TRBJ2-7; d_call: TRBD1; cdr3_length: 14; clone_size: NA; v_call: TRBV6-5; cdr3_aa: CASSSGTVTYEQYF; cdr3_nt: TGTGCCAGCAGTTCCGGGACAGTAACCTACGAGCAGTACTTC
j_call: TRBJ2-3; d_call: TRBD2; cdr3_length: 15; clone_size: NA; v_call: TRBV6-5; cdr3_aa: CASSYLGTSGDTQYF; cdr3_nt: TGTGCCAGCAGTTACCTCGGGACTAGCGGAGATACGCAGTATTTT
j_call: TRBJ1-2; d_call: TRBD1; cdr3_length: 16; clone_size: NA; v_call: TRBV5-1; cdr3_aa: CASSPSPTGEGYGYTF; cdr3_nt: TGCGCCAGCAGCCCCAGCCCGACAGGGGAGGGCTATGGCTACACCTTC
j_call: TRBJ1-5; d_call: TRBD1; cdr3_length: 17; clone_size: NA; v_call: TRBV15; cdr3_aa: CATSRHPDRVIGQPQHF; cdr3_nt: TGTGCCACCAGCAGACACCCGGACAGGGTTATCGGGCAGCCCCAGCATTTT
j_call: TRBJ2-1; d_call: TRBD1; cdr3_length: 20; clone_size: NA; v_call: TRBV27; cdr3_aa: CASSPEPGTGGWFGDNEQFF; cdr3_nt: TGTGCCAGCAGTCCAGAACCCGGGACAGGGGGGTGGTTCGGCGACAATGAGCAGTTCTTC
j_call: TRBJ2-1; d_call: NA; cdr3_length: 13; clone_size: NA; v_call: TRBV7-3; cdr3_aa: CASSLRRDHEQFF; cdr3_nt: TGTGCCAGCAGCTTAAGGAGGGACCATGAGCAGTTCTTC
j_call: TRBJ2-7; d_call: NA; cdr3_length: 11; clone_size: NA; v_call: TRBV2; cdr3_aa: CASSVKEVQYF; cdr3_nt: TGTGCCAGCAGTGTGAAGGAGGTGCAGTACTTC
j_call: TRBJ1-4; d_call: NA; cdr3_length: 14; clone_size: few; v_call: TRBV2; cdr3_aa: CASRLLFQNEKLFF; cdr3_nt: TGTGCCAGCAGACTGTTATTCCAAAATGAAAAACTGTTTTTT
j_call: TRBJ2-2; d_call: TRBD2; cdr3_length: 16; clone_size: NA; v_call: TRBV6-5; cdr3_aa: CASSYSPSGNTGELFF; cdr3_nt: TGTGCCAGCAGTTACTCGCCTAGCGGGAACACCGGGGAGCTGTTTTTT
j_call: TRBJ2-1; d_call: NA; cdr3_length: 16; clone_size: NA; v_call: TRBV24-1; cdr3_aa: CATSDPERAIHNEQFF; cdr3_nt: TGTGCCACCAGTGACCCAGAGCGGGCAATACACAATGAGCAGTTCTTC
j_call: TRBJ2-7; d_call: TRBD1; cdr3_length: 15; clone_size: NA; v_call: TRBV24-1; cdr3_aa: CATSMDRGRFYEQYF; cdr3_nt: TGTGCCACCAGTATGGACAGGGGGCGTTTTTACGAGCAGTACTTC
j_call: TRBJ2-6; d_call: NA; cdr3_length: 19; clone_size: once; v_call: TRBV7-7; cdr3_aa: CADLIFYTQGTSGANVLTF; cdr3_nt: TGTGCCGACCTAATCTTCTACACACAGGGTACCTCTGGGGCCAACGTCCTGACTTTC
j_call: TRBJ1-5; d_call: TRBD1; cdr3_length: 13; clone_size: NA; v_call: TRBV6-5; cdr3_aa: CASRRGLDQPQHF; cdr3_nt: TGTGCCAGCAGGAGGGGGCTGGATCAGCCCCAGCATTTT
j_call: TRBJ1-1; d_call: TRBD1; cdr3_length: 18; clone_size: once; v_call: TRBV11-2; cdr3_aa: CASSLLFGTGVSGTEAFF; cdr3_nt: TGTGCCAGCAGCTTACTCTTCGGGACAGGGGTCTCGGGCACTGAAGCTTTCTTT
j_call: TRBJ2-3; d_call: TRBD2; cdr3_length: 15; clone_size: NA; v_call: TRBV2; cdr3_aa: CASSTKTTSGDTQYF; cdr3_nt: TGTGCCAGCAGTACAAAAACGACTAGCGGGGATACGCAGTATTTT
j_call: TRBJ1-3; d_call: TRBD1; cdr3_length: 14; clone_size: NA; v_call: TRBV30; cdr3_aa: CAWNPTGFGNTIYF; cdr3_nt: TGTGCCTGGAACCCGACAGGGTTTGGAAACACCATATATTTT
j_call: TRBJ1-3; d_call: TRBD1; cdr3_length: 18; clone_size: NA; v_call: TRBV3-1/TRBV3-2; cdr3_aa: CASSQPDGQDPRGNTIYF; cdr3_nt: TGTGCCAGCAGCCAACCCGACGGACAGGACCCACGTGGAAACACCATATATTTT
j_call: TRBJ2-5; d_call: NA; cdr3_length: 14; clone_size: NA; v_call: TRBV15; cdr3_aa: CATTETEYQETQYF; cdr3_nt: TGTGCCACCACGGAGACAGAGTACCAAGAGACCCAGTACTTC
j_call: TRBJ2-3; d_call: NA; cdr3_length: 14; clone_size: NA; v_call: TRBV10-2; cdr3_aa: CASMRGGRADTQYF; cdr3_nt: TGCGCCAGCATGAGGGGGGGCCGCGCAGATACGCAGTATTTT
j_call: TRBJ1-5; d_call: NA; cdr3_length: 14; clone_size: NA; v_call: TRBV2; cdr3_aa: CASSEEAFNQPQHF; cdr3_nt: TGTGCCAGCAGTGAGGAGGCGTTCAATCAGCCCCAGCATTTT
j_call: TRBJ2-6; d_call: TRBD1; cdr3_length: 19; clone_size: NA; v_call: TRBV7-9; cdr3_aa: CASSLVSDRAPQGANVLTF; cdr3_nt: TGTGCCAGCAGCTTAGTTTCGGACAGGGCCCCCCAGGGGGCCAACGTCCTGACTTTC
j_call: TRBJ1-5; d_call: NA; cdr3_length: 15; clone_size: once; v_call: TRBV24-1; cdr3_aa: CATSDPTGSNQPQHF; cdr3_nt: TGTGCCACCAGTGACCCGACAGGAAGCAATCAGCCCCAGCATTTT